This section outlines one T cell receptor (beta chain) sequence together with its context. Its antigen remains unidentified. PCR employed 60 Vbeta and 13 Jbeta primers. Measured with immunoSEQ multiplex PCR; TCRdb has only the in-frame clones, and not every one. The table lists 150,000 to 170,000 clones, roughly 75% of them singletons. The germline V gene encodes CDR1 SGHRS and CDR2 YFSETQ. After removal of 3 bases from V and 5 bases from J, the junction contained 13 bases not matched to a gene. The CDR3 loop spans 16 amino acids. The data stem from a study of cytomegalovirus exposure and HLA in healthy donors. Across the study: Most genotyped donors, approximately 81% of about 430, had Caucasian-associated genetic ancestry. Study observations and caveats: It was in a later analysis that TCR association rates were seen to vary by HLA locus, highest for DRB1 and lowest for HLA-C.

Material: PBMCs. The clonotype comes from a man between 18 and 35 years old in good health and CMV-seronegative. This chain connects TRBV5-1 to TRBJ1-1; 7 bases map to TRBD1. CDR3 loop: CASSSDEPRGLTEAFF. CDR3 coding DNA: TGCGCCAGCAGCTCCGACGAACCCAGGGGGTTAACTGAAGCTTTCTTT.